This T cell receptor (beta chain) was obtained from a study of T cells after yellow fever vaccination (dated by TCRdb to between 2017 and 2020). Describing the broader study: The SMART-Seq v4 Ultra Low Input RNA kit was used to prepare libraries from fractions with low cell numbers. Bulk TCR alpha and beta repertoires were sequenced longitudinally to track T-cell clones before and after primary and booster YFV17D yellow fever vaccination. Two healthy male donors, one aged 18 to 29 and one aged 30 to 40 years, made up the cohort. Blood was collected at multiple timepoints before and after primary and secondary immunization, and bulk PBMC replicates and cell subsets were isolated. Results and caveats for the whole study, not just this receptor: A small fraction of clonotypes appeared in both the CD4 and CD8 compartments, likely as a result of convergent recombination. Computational filtering was required because FACS-sorted repertoires could contain abundant contaminating clonotypes from the bulk population. Only a couple of donors were included in the study, so the extent to which the findings can be generalized is limited. After the booster, most of the clones that had expanded following primary vaccination were detected again (roughly 96% of CD4 and around 87% of CD8), which suggests that memory was broadly maintained. The secondary T-cell response was weaker than the primary response but faster, peaking on day 5 instead of day 15.

The treatment or condition label corresponds to: live attenuated yellow fever vaccine strain. PBMCs were isolated from peripheral blood using a standard Ficoll-Paque protocol. Dynabeads CD4 and CD8 positive selection kits were used to isolate CD4 and CD8 T-cell fractions. RNA was extracted with TriZol from bulk PBMCs, CD4 and CD8 fractions, and dextramer-positive and dextramer-negative fractions. From the cysteine through the phenylalanine, the CDR3 covers 12 amino acids. The DNA shown is the 36-base CDR3, in frame from base 1. Ends trimmed: V by 7 bases, J by 2 bases; bases unmatched to a gene: 5. CDR1 and CDR2, looked up from the germline V gene, are SQVTM and ANQGSEA. Synthesis of TCR cDNA relied on 5'RACE template switching, a step that introduced a universal primer site along with unique molecular identifiers. Priming of cDNA synthesis was performed from both the TCR alpha and TCR beta constant segments. Two PCR steps were used to amplify libraries, with sample barcodes and sequencing adapters being added in the second step. Sequencing of the libraries was done on either Illumina HiSeq 2500 (2x100 bp) or NovaSeq (2x150 bp). The authors' analysis ran thus. MIGEC handled demultiplexing of reads and collapsing into UMI consensus sequences, while MiXCR performed V(D)J alignment. Using edgeR on replicate PBMC samples, clonotypes were called vaccine-responding if FDR was below 0.01 and the log2 fold change was above 5 up to day 15. Each bulk clonotype received a CD4 or CD8 identity based on whether the sequenced CD4 or CD8 repertoire contained that clonotype at higher abundance. TCRdb trimmed public reads at Q25 via fastp, called clones via MiXCR and kept in-frame beta chains. Rows with one shared CDR3 protein collapse into an entry with the most common genes and DNA. What appears here as the V and J calls and clone size reflects TCRdb's work, not the paper's. The sample has some 29,000 distinct CDR3 sequences on record, about 5% of them singletons. In total, the top ten clones hold just over 40% of the sample.

The table lists this clonotype with many counts. Its antigen has not been determined. No much larger clone exists at a distance of one base, and base qualities are not known. Sample: CD8+ T cells sorted from PBMCs, taken 10 days after the yellow fever booster vaccination. The chain is made from TRBV29-1 and TRBJ2-7; TRBD1 agrees with 7 junctional bases. The sequence came from a man aged 25 to 45 who received the YFV17D yellow fever vaccine. The DNA reads TGCAGCGGAGGTGGGACAGCCTACGAGCAGTACTTC. Protein translation: CSGGGTAYEQYF.